This T cell receptor beta chain came from a study of shared clonotypes between healthy human individuals. Study-wide context: Three plates were used per donor for CD4 naive, three for CD4 memory, two for CD8 naive and one for CD8 memory.

This CDR3 contains 13 residues. Trimming removed 4 bases from V and 6 bases from J, with 13 bases in between. The germline gives CDR1 MNHEY, CDR2 SMNVEV (reference sequence). Profiling relied on immunoSEQ multiplex PCR, and the TCRdb table lists in-frame clones only, not all of them. The top ten hold around 24% of the sample, which has 110,000 or so clones, about 63% seen once. Broader study findings: Generation probabilities were higher for clonotypes shared across all four sorted-subset donors than for unshared ones.

This clone turned up a few times. Its antigen is as yet unknown. The sequenced material came from memory CD8+ T cells sorted from blood. Subset here: CD45RO+ cells pooled with CCR7-negative TemRA cells. The chain uses TRBV27 and TRBJ2-7, with D tentatively TRBD2 (5 bases). The sequence derives from a woman aged 25 to 39 in good health. DNA for the CDR3: TGTGCCAGCAGTTGGGGAGCCGGGGTCGAGCAGTACTTC. Residues: CASSWGAGVEQYF.